These 5 T cell receptor beta chains were sequenced from one sample in a study of blood T cell repertoires in COVID-19. The table came from immunoSEQ multiplex PCR; TCRdb's copy has only in-frame clones and leaves some out. The table lists 73,000 or so clones, about 86% of them singletons, with approximately 4.1% in the top ten. Sequences were obtained from peripheral blood. Receptors originate from a woman aged 60-75 years with acute or convalescent COVID-19.

The chain links TRBV19 to TRBJ1-6; 7 bases line up with TRBD1. V shed 5 bases and J 5 bases; nucleotides not matched to a gene: 9. This CDR3 contains 16 residues. In germline, CDR1 is LNHDA, CDR2 SQIVND (reference sequence). This CDR3 reads CASSFSRQGNNSPLHF. CDR3 coding DNA: TGTGCCAGTAGTTTCTCTCGACAGGGCAATAATTCACCCCTCCACTTT.

V is TRBV18 and J is TRBJ2-5; D may be TRBD1 (5 bases). CDR3 length equals 13 residues. The V and J ends lost 6 bases and 1 base respectively, with 9 bases between them. Germline CDR1 is KGHSH and CDR2 is LQKENI. The CDR3 region has the DNA TGTGCCAGCTCTTCAGGGTTCCAAGAGACCCAGTACTTC. It codes for CASSSGFQETQYF.

The CDR3 DNA reads TGTGCCAGCAGCCCCGGACAGTTTAAGGGCTATGGCTACACCTTC. It codes for CASSPGQFKGYGYTF. The V call is TRBV6-5, the J call TRBJ1-2; D possibly corresponds to TRBD1 (6 bases). V lost 6 bases to trimming and J lost 4 bases, with 18 bases between them. Germline V gives CDR1 MNHEY, CDR2 SVGAGI. The CDR3 is 15 amino acids.

The chain links TRBV5-8 to TRBJ1-1, with 8 positions matching TRBD1. The ends lost 3 bases at V and 3 bases at J; junction bases unmatched: 10. Germline V gene sequence: CDR1 SGHTS, CDR2 YDEGEE. The CDR3 sequence is 16 residues long. CDR3 sequence (DNA): TGTGCCAGCAGCTGGGAAGGGACAGGAAGGGACACTGAAGCTTTCTTT. It codes for CASSWEGTGRDTEAFF. The complete variable domain, with remaining parts taken from reference TRBV5-8 and TRBJ1-1, reads EAGVTQSPTHLIKTRGQQATLRCSPISGHTSVYWYQQALGLGLQFLLWYDEGEERNRGNFPPRFSGRQFPNYSSELNVNALELEDSALYLCASSWEGTGRDTEAFFGQGTRLTVV.

The chain joins TRBV30 to TRBJ1-1; D is possibly TRBD1 (5 bases). This CDR3 comprises 14 residues. Trimming removed 4 bases at V and 4 bases at J, with 16 bases between. In germline, CDR1 is GTSNPN, CDR2 SVGIG (reference sequence). For the CDR3, the DNA is TGTGCCTGGAAAACAGGACCCTCGGGCACTGAAGCTTTCTTT. This sequence encodes CAWKTGPSGTEAFF.